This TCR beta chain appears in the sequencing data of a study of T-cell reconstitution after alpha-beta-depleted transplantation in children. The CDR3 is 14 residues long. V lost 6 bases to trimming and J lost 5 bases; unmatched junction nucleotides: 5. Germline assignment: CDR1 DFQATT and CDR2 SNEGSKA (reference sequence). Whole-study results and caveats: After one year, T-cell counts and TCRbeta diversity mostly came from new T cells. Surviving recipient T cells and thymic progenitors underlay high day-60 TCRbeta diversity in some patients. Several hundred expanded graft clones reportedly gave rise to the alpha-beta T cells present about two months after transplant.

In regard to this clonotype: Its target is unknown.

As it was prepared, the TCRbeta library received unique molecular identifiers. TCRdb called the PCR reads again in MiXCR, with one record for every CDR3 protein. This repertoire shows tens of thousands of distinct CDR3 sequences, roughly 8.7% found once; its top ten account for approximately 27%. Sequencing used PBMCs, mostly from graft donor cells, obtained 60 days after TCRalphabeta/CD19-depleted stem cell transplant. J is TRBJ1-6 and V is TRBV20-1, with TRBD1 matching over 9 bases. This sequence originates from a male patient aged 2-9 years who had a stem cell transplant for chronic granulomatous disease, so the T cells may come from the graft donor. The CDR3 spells CSAPGQGDNSPLHF. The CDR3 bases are TGCAGTGCGCCGGGACAGGGTGATAATTCACCCCTCCACTTT.